This T cell receptor beta chain comes out of a study of response to subunit inactivated influenza vaccine. General study points: That few new T cells are recruited by each seasonal influenza vaccination was the authors' suggestion.

Per germline, CDR1 MDHEN and CDR2 SYDVKM. The CDR3 runs 14 residues. Trimming removed 7 bases at V and 2 bases at J, with 12 bases between. This clonotype came up a few times. The antigen is unknown. MiXCR, run by TCRdb on the RT-PCR reads, gives a single entry per CDR3 protein. The sample contains fewer than 550,000 distinct CDR3 sequences, around 25% of which appear only once. The genes are TRBV28 and TRBJ2-1; D tentatively reads TRBD1 or TRBD2 (5 bases each). The receptor was isolated from a man aged 50-60 years who received an inactivated influenza vaccine. This sample comprised CD4+ T cells sorted from PBMCs, obtained roughly 5 days after vaccination. The CDR3 DNA reads TGTGCCAGCAAATGGGGGACCCCCTACAATGAGCAGTTCTTC. Protein product: CASKWGTPYNEQFF. The variable domain in full, completed from reference TRBV28 and TRBJ2-1, reads DVKVTQSSRYLVKRTGEKVFLECVQDMDHENMFWYRQDPGLGLRLIYFSYDVKMKEKGDIPEGYSVSREKKERFSLILESASTNQTSMYLCASKWGTPYNEQFFGPGTRLTVL.